This TCR beta chain was observed in a study of somatic mutations in cytotoxic T cells in rheumatoid arthritis. Study-level background: No treatment had yet been given when patient blood (roughly 31 ml EDTA) was drawn, right after diagnosis. Overall study results and limits: In the expanded CD8+ clones, the antigen targets remained unknown. CD8+ T-cell clonality showed no significant difference between rheumatoid arthritis patients and age-matched healthy controls.

Points on this clone: Its antigen is currently unknown.

Germline CDR1 reads MRHNA; CDR2 reads SNTAGT. V trimming: 6 bases; J trimming: 2 bases; junction bases outside the gene matches: 3. CDR3 size: 14 residues. The assay was immunoSEQ multiplex PCR, and TCRdb's table has in-frame clones only and misses some. The sample has 3,500 to 5,000 clones; 80% to 95% are singletons. The receptor comes from a woman aged 55-75 years with rheumatoid arthritis. This chain joins TRBV6-4 and TRBJ2-2; TRBD1 matches at 7 bases. The source material was CD8+ T cells sorted from blood. This CDR3 reads CASRQGPNTGELFF. The CDR3 DNA is TGTGCCAGCAGACAGGGGCCTAACACCGGGGAGCTGTTTTTT.